These 10 T cell receptor beta chains were sequenced from one sample in a study of T cell changes during pregnancy in multiple sclerosis. This table comes from immunoSEQ multiplex PCR, and its TCRdb copy is limited to in-frame clones, with some not included. The profile shows around 95,000 clones, 92% of them singletons. The sample in question was peripheral blood, obtained after pregnancy. Receptors were obtained from a female donor with multiple sclerosis, enrolled in a pregnancy study.

This chain connects TRBV28 to TRBJ2-2; D unclear. CDR1 and CDR2 from the germline V gene are MDHEN and SYDVKM. This CDR3 comprises 11 residues. V was clipped by 3 bases and J by 7 bases, with 3 bases between them. CDR3 nucleotides: TGTGCCAGCAGTTTTCGCGGGGAGCTGTTTTTT. This translates into CASSFRGELFF.

The V call is TRBV2, the J call TRBJ2-3, with TRBD2 matching over 8 bases. Per the germline V gene, CDR1 is SNHLY and CDR2 is FYNNEI. Trimming took 6 bases from V and 1 from J; bases not matched to a gene: 6. The CDR3 length is 15 residues. Here the CDR3 reads CASRWGLDRTDTQYF. The CDR3 coding sequence is TGTGCCAGCAGATGGGGACTAGACCGCACAGATACGCAGTATTTT.

The DNA of the CDR3 is TGTGCCAGCAGCCAGGGCGTTCCCTACGAGCAGTACTTC. Amino acids: CASSQGVPYEQYF. The chain has TRBV6-5 and TRBJ2-7; TRBD1 might be the D (5 bases). This CDR3 has 13 residues. CDR1 is MNHEY and CDR2 is SVGAGI in the germline V gene. V was trimmed by 6 bases and J by 2 bases, leaving 11 bases between them.

The V and J genes are TRBV27 and TRBJ2-3, with TRBD1 matching 9 bases. Germline-derived CDR1 and CDR2 are MNHEY and SMNVEV (reference sequence). The CDR3 is 16 amino acids. The ends lost 7 bases at V and 2 bases at J; junction bases unmatched: 10. CDR3 sequence reads: CASNPGQGFLTDTQYF. CDR3 DNA sequence: TGTGCCAGCAATCCGGGACAGGGATTTCTCACAGATACGCAGTATTTT.

This clone was recorded only once. The chain joins TRBV5-1 to TRBJ2-7; perhaps TRBD2 as D (6 bases). There are 12 residues in the CDR3. The germline gives CDR1 SGHRS, CDR2 YFSETQ. Trimming shortened V by 0 bases and J by 10 bases, and 11 bases separated the two germline ends. The CDR3 here is CASSLAGGRQYF. The CDR3 region has the DNA TGCGCCAGCAGCTTGGCCGGGGGAAGACAGTACTTC.

The chain couples TRBV27 to TRBJ1-6; 7 bases fit TRBD1. The junction had 15 bases not matched to a gene; V was cut back by 5 bases and J by 8 bases. Germline assignment: CDR1 MNHEY and CDR2 SMNVEV (reference sequence). The CDR3 runs 17 residues. CDR3 coding DNA: TGTGCCAGCAGTCTCACGATACCGACAGGGAGTTATTCACCCCTCCACTTT. It specifies CASSLTIPTGSYSPLHF.

This clone is a singleton in its sample. V and J are TRBV27 and TRBJ2-7; 7 nucleotides agree with TRBD1. V trimming: 7 bases; J trimming: 1 base; junction bases outside the gene matches: 10. CDR1 is MNHEY, CDR2 SMNVEV, per germline (reference sequence). The CDR3 is 15 amino acids. CDR3 DNA: TGTGCCAGCACGAAAAAAGGGGGCTCATCCTACGAGCAGTACTTC. Protein: CASTKKGGSSYEQYF.

The chain recombines TRBV2 with TRBJ1-5; no definite D call. V lost 4 bases, J lost 3 bases, and 10 bases lay in between. CDR1 SNHLY and CDR2 FYNNEI come from the germline V gene. The CDR3 extends over 14 amino acids. The DNA for the CDR3 is TGTGCCAGCAGTGCTGAGGCAGACAATCAGCCCCAGCATTTT. Its translation is CASSAEADNQPQHF.

The chain carries TRBV11-2 and TRBJ2-5; 8 nucleotides agree with TRBD2. The germline gives CDR1 SGHAT, CDR2 FQNNGV. This CDR3 is built from 16 residues. With 4 bases clipped from V and 1 base from J, the junction kept 8 bases outside the gene matches. CDR3 bases: TGTGCCAGCAGCTCAACGGGAGGGGGGCCCCAAGAGACCCAGTACTTC. It codes for CASSSTGGGPQETQYF.

The chain combines TRBV7-8 with TRBJ2-7; 7 bases line up with TRBD1. The V gene end was trimmed by 6 bases and the J gene end by 0 bases; junction bases not matched to a gene: 8. The CDR3 has 15 amino acids. CDR1 and CDR2 from the germline V gene are SGHVS and FQNEAQ. The CDR3 spells CASRAGQVLSYEQYF. In DNA form, the CDR3 reads TGTGCCAGCAGAGCCGGACAGGTCCTCTCCTACGAGCAGTACTTC.